The rows below give T cell receptor beta chains drawn from one sample of a study of early T cells in non-severe SARS-CoV-2 infection. TCRdb recomputed calls from the 5' RACE reads with MiXCR, one row per CDR3 protein. Of some 80,000 distinct CDR3 sequences in the sample, roughly 13% were seen once. Material for sequencing was whole blood. The receptors shown here come from an adult who was a healthcare worker with PCR-confirmed SARS-CoV-2 infection or an uninfected control (not recorded which). CDR3s include the opening cysteine and the closing phenylalanine or tryptophan. The D gene is left open where the match is weak. Not every row has a clone size; where given, it reads once, few, many or a size class.

J gene: TRBJ2-1; D gene: TRBD2; V gene: TRBV12-3/TRBV12-4; clone size: few; CDR3 DNA: TGTGCCAGCAGTCCTAGCGGGGGGGCCGGGAATGAGCAGTTCTTC; CDR3 protein: CASSPSGGAGNEQFF
J gene: TRBJ1-6; D gene: -; V gene: TRBV6-5; clone size: few; CDR3 DNA: TGTGCCAGCAGTACCCCCCGTGGCTCCTATAATTCACCCCTCCACTTT; CDR3 protein: CASSTPRGSYNSPLHF
J gene: TRBJ2-2; D gene: -; V gene: TRBV19; clone size: few; CDR3 DNA: TGTGCCAGTAGTATAGCGCCAGGGGTCACCGGGGAGCTGTTTTTT; CDR3 protein: CASSIAPGVTGELFF
J gene: TRBJ2-2; D gene: -; V gene: TRBV19; clone size: many; CDR3 DNA: TGTGCCAGTACAACTCCTCACAAGAACACCGGGGAGCTGTTTTTT; CDR3 protein: CASTTPHKNTGELFF
J gene: TRBJ2-7; D gene: TRBD2; V gene: TRBV6-5; clone size: many; CDR3 DNA: TGTGCCAGCAGTTACAGGGGGGGGGTAGCGGGGTCACAGGCCTACGAGCAGTACTTC; CDR3 protein: CASSYRGGVAGSQAYEQYF
J gene: TRBJ2-1; D gene: -; V gene: TRBV7-9; clone size: many; CDR3 DNA: TGTGCCAGCAGCTTAGATTTGGTTGAGCAGTTCTTC; CDR3 protein: CASSLDLVEQFF
J gene: TRBJ1-4; D gene: -; V gene: TRBV19; clone size: many; CDR3 DNA: TGTGCCAGTAGTATCAGGGATGCAACTAATGAAAAACTGTTTTTT; CDR3 protein: CASSIRDATNEKLFF
J gene: TRBJ1-6; D gene: -; V gene: TRBV6-5; clone size: few; CDR3 DNA: TGTGCCAGCAGTGAGCAGGGGTCTAGCTCCTATAATTCACCCCTCCACTTT; CDR3 protein: CASSEQGSSSYNSPLHF
J gene: TRBJ1-2; D gene: TRBD1; V gene: TRBV7-2; clone size: many; CDR3 DNA: TGTGCCAGCAGCCCACGACAGGGGCCCTATGGCTACACCTTC; CDR3 protein: CASSPRQGPYGYTF
J gene: TRBJ2-1; D gene: TRBD1; V gene: TRBV18; clone size: -; CDR3 DNA: TGTGCCAGCTCAGGGACAGGGGAAGCCTACAATGAGCAGTTCTTC; CDR3 protein: CASSGTGEAYNEQFF
J gene: TRBJ1-3; D gene: -; V gene: TRBV6-5; clone size: few; CDR3 DNA: TGTGCCAGCAGTTATCAGGGCCCTTCGGGAAACACCATATATTTT; CDR3 protein: CASSYQGPSGNTIYF
J gene: TRBJ2-3; D gene: -; V gene: TRBV7-6; clone size: few; CDR3 DNA: TGTGCCAGCAGCCCTCCTCGCGGGGAGTTTGGAGATACGCAGTATTTT; CDR3 protein: CASSPPRGEFGDTQYF
J gene: TRBJ1-1; D gene: TRBD1; V gene: TRBV10-3; clone size: few; CDR3 DNA: TGTGCCATCTCGGGACAGGGGTCTGAAGCTTTCTTT; CDR3 protein: CAISGQGSEAFF
J gene: TRBJ1-1; D gene: TRBD1; V gene: TRBV28; clone size: -; CDR3 DNA: TGTGCCAGCAGTTCCCCTACCGGGACAGGGCCTGAAGCTTTCTTT; CDR3 protein: CASSSPTGTGPEAFF
J gene: TRBJ2-7; D gene: -; V gene: TRBV6-1; clone size: few; CDR3 DNA: TGTGCCAGCAGTGAAGCCAGGGGCCCCGAGCAGTACTTC; CDR3 protein: CASSEARGPEQYF
J gene: TRBJ1-5; D gene: -; V gene: TRBV5-8; clone size: many; CDR3 DNA: TGTGCCAGCAGCTCTGGACAGAAAAATCAGCCCCAGCATTTT; CDR3 protein: CASSSGQKNQPQHF
J gene: TRBJ1-1; D gene: -; V gene: TRBV2; clone size: many; CDR3 DNA: TGTGCCAGCAGTGTCCGGAGATTGAACACTGAAGCTTTCTTT; CDR3 protein: CASSVRRLNTEAFF
J gene: TRBJ2-2; D gene: TRBD2; V gene: TRBV5-1; clone size: few; CDR3 DNA: TGCGCCAGCAGCTCGTTAGCGGGGGGATCGACCGGGGAGCTGTTTTTT; CDR3 protein: CASSSLAGGSTGELFF
J gene: TRBJ2-1; D gene: TRBD2; V gene: TRBV13; clone size: many; CDR3 DNA: TGTGCCAGCAGCTTGAAACTAGCGGGGGGACCCCACTCCTACAATGAGCAGTTCTTC; CDR3 protein: CASSLKLAGGPHSYNEQFF
J gene: TRBJ2-7; D gene: -; V gene: TRBV10-3; clone size: many; CDR3 DNA: TGTGCCACCTCCGGGCCATCCTACGAGCAGTACTTC; CDR3 protein: CATSGPSYEQYF